Given below is one T cell receptor (beta chain) in context. Unique molecular identifiers were incorporated during preparation of the TCRbeta library. TCRdb re-called the PCR reads through MiXCR, storing one row per CDR3 protein. The sample has more than 550,000 distinct CDR3 sequences; roughly a tenth are singletons. These data are taken from a study of T-cell reconstitution after alpha-beta-depleted transplantation in children. Germline V gives CDR1 SEHNR, CDR2 FQNEAQ (reference sequence). J was trimmed by 0 bases and V by 5 bases; bases with no gene match: 2. The CDR3 length is 15 residues. The sequence was collected from a human donor who donated a stem cell graft to a child with acute myeloid leukemia. Sequenced material: PBMCs from the stem cell graft donor, taken from the stem cell graft. This chain connects TRBV7-9 to TRBJ2-1; 9 bases map to TRBD2. In DNA, the CDR3 is TGTGCCAGCAGCAAGCGGGAGGACTCCTACAATGAGCAGTTCTTC. Its protein product is CASSKREDSYNEQFF.